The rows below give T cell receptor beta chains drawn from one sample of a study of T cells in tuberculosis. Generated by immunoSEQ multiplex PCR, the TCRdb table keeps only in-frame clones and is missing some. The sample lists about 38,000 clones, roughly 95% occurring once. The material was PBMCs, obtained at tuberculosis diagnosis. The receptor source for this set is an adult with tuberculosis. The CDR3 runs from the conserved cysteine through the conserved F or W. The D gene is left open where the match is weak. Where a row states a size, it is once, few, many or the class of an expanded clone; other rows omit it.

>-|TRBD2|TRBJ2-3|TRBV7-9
CASSSGLAGGFTDTQYF
TGTGCCAGCAGCTCCGGACTAGCGGGGGGTTTCACAGATACGCAGTATTTT
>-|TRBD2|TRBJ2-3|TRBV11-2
CASSLIGDLAGGDTDTQYF
TGTGCCAGCAGCTTAATAGGGGACCTAGCGGGGGGAGACACAGATACGCAGTATTTT
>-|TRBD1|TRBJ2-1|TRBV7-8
CASSLGTVAYNEQFF
TGTGCCAGCAGCCTGGGGACAGTGGCCTACAATGAGCAGTTCTTC
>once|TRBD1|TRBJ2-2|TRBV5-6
CASSFGQGLNTGELFF
TGTGCCAGCAGCTTTGGACAGGGATTGAACACCGGGGAGCTGTTTTTT
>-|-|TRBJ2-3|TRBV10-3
CAISGQTSSTDTQYF
TGTGCCATCAGTGGACAGACGAGTAGCACAGATACGCAGTATTTT
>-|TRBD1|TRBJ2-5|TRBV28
CASYTLGQQETQYF
TGTGCCAGCTACACACTGGGACAGCAAGAGACCCAGTACTTC
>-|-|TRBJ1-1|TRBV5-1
CASSQRTANTEAFF
TGCGCCAGCAGCCAACGGACAGCGAACACTGAAGCTTTCTTT
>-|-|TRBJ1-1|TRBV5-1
CASRPTGENTEAFF
TGCGCCAGCAGGCCGACAGGTGAGAACACTGAAGCTTTCTTT
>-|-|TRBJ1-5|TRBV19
CASSRDPGIYQPQHF
TGTGCCAGTAGTAGGGATCCCGGGATCTATCAGCCCCAGCATTTT
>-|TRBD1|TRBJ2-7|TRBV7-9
CASSLAGQAPYEQYF
TGTGCCAGCAGCTTAGCGGGACAGGCGCCATACGAGCAGTACTTC
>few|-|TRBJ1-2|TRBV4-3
CASSAGAGYGYTF
TGCGCCAGCAGCGCGGGAGCGGGCTATGGCTACACCTTC
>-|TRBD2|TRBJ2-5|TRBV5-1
CASSLVGLRGGRETQYF
TGCGCCAGCAGCTTGGTCGGTTTGCGTGGCGGGAGGGAGACCCAGTACTTC
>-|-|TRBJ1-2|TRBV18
CASSPTRGGYTF
TGTGCCAGCTCCCCTACCCGGGGAGGCTACACCTTC
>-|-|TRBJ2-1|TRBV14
CASSQVGRAVPSVEQFF
TGTGCCAGCAGCCAAGTAGGCAGGGCGGTTCCCAGTGTTGAGCAGTTCTTC
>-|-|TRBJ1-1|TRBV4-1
CASSQVLDTEAFF
TGCGCCAGCAGCCAAGTACTGGACACTGAAGCTTTCTTT
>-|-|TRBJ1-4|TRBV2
CASSAQGGGEKLFF
TGTGCCAGCAGTGCCCAGGGAGGAGGTGAAAAACTGTTTTTT